This entry concerns a single T cell receptor beta chain. Its antigen remains unidentified. The V segment lost 3 bases and the J segment 1 base; nucleotides outside the gene matches: 6. The germline gives CDR1 ENHRY, CDR2 SYGVKD. This CDR3 has 17 amino acids. These data come from a study of blood T cells in healthy people across ages. Study conclusions and caveats: A conclusive naive versus antigen-experienced comparison was prevented by the unsorted PBMCs.

Through a sample-barcoded 5' primer and a J-beta primer mix, a second PCR was run for 7 to 11 cycles. TCRdb passed the 5' RACE reads through MiXCR, listing each CDR3 protein once. The top ten clones hold approximately 19% of a sample with approximately 820,000 distinct CDR3 sequences, about 42% of them seen once. The rearrangement joins TRBV10-3 to TRBJ2-3, with 11 bases that match TRBD2. Sequenced input: blood. This receptor was identified in a man between 60 and 75 years old in good health. The CDR3 DNA sequence: TGTGCCATCAGTGACGGACTAGCGGGCTCCGGCACAGATACGCAGTATTTT. Its protein is CAISDGLAGSGTDTQYF.